This T cell receptor beta chain appears in the sequencing data of a study of blood T cell repertoires in COVID-19. The length of the CDR3 is 13 residues. Method: immunoSEQ multiplex PCR; TCRdb's copy keeps in-frame clones and lacks some. The top ten hold 3.5% to 5% of the sample, which has hundreds of thousands of clones, approximately 90% seen once. V is TRBV21-1 and J is TRBJ2-3; whether TRBD2, the table's D call, matches the DNA was not checked. TRBV21-1 is a known pseudogene. The source of this sequence is a man aged 25 to 40 who had recovered from COVID-19. The sample taken for sequencing was PBMCs or T cells enriched from blood (not recorded which). DNA for the CDR3: TGTGCCAGCCCCCGTAGCAGCACAGATACGCAGTATTTT. Its protein product is CASPRSSTDTQYF.